These T cell receptor beta chains were read from a single sample in a study of CD4 T cells in relation to SARS-CoV-2 and coronaviruses. Antigens of these TCRs are unknown. Assay: immunoSEQ multiplex PCR; the TCRdb copy retains only in-frame clones and omits some. The sample lists approximately 11,000 clones, around 80% occurring once. Sequencing input: CD4+ T cells from PBMCs, cultured in vitro. These TCRs come from a human donor in good health. Both conserved end residues are part of each CDR3. The order of the fields is V gene, J gene, CDR3 protein.

V gene: TRBV29-1; J gene: TRBJ2-7; CDR3 protein: CSVSQGLAEQYF
V gene: TRBV2; J gene: TRBJ2-6; CDR3 protein: CASSVQGLSGANVLTF
V gene: TRBV28; J gene: TRBJ1-4; CDR3 protein: CASSAHRGQEKLFF
V gene: TRBV3-1/TRBV3-2; J gene: TRBJ2-5; CDR3 protein: CASSQGHPGTQYF
V gene: TRBV4-1; J gene: TRBJ1-5; CDR3 protein: CASSQGGGAYSNQPQHF
V gene: TRBV5-1; J gene: TRBJ2-5; CDR3 protein: CASSFGQGRETQYF
V gene: TRBV19; J gene: TRBJ2-1; CDR3 protein: CASRGGTYNEQFF
V gene: TRBV19; J gene: TRBJ1-2; CDR3 protein: CASSTRGQGTGYTF
V gene: TRBV5-1; J gene: TRBJ1-1; CDR3 protein: CASSLRGQGAGNTEAFF
V gene: TRBV12-3/TRBV12-4; J gene: TRBJ1-1; CDR3 protein: CASIKGNTEAFF
V gene: TRBV25-1; J gene: TRBJ2-7; CDR3 protein: CASRDRVYEQYF